The rows below give T cell receptor beta chains drawn from one sample of a study of T cell repertoires in cytomegalovirus infection. No antigen has been identified for these receptors. TCRdb independently ran MiXCR on the reads; one entry per CDR3 protein. Of over 250,000 distinct CDR3 sequences in the sample, approximately 22% are singletons; the top ten hold roughly 19%. Specimen: cultured PBMCs, collected from culture after CMV antigen stimulation. Receptor source: a human donor in good health (CMV status not recorded). Some clones in this sample may be carry-over from other donors' samples. The CDR3 runs from the conserved cysteine through the conserved F or W. The D gene is left open where the match is weak. Clone sizes are given selectively: once, few, many, or a class where the clone is expanded.

>-|-|TRBJ1-2|TRBV25-1
CASRTADYGYTF
TGTGCCAGCAGAACGGCTGACTATGGCTACACCTTC
>-|-|TRBJ2-2|TRBV4-3
CASSQGSFGGELFF
TGCGCCAGCAGCCAAGGTTCCTTCGGCGGGGAGCTGTTTTTT
>-|-|TRBJ1-2|TRBV10-2
CASSFLQGPNYGYTF
TGCGCCAGCAGTTTCCTACAGGGACCTAACTATGGCTACACCTTC
>many|-|TRBJ1-2|TRBV12-3/TRBV12-4
CASSYGLGYGYTF
TGTGCCAGCAGTTACGGATTAGGCTATGGCTACACCTTC
>-|TRBD2|TRBJ2-1|TRBV20-1
CSVSGRPIPYNEQFF
TGCAGTGTCAGCGGGAGGCCAATCCCCTACAATGAGCAGTTCTTC
>-|TRBD2|TRBJ2-7|TRBV27
CASSSRGTSGPTYEQYF
TGTGCCAGCAGTAGCAGGGGAACTAGCGGGCCGACCTACGAGCAGTACTTC
>-|TRBD2|TRBJ2-1|TRBV5-4
CAMMGAGGFEGNNEQFF
TGTGCCATGATGGGAGCGGGAGGGTTCGAGGGTAACAATGAGCAGTTCTTC
>-|TRBD2|TRBJ2-3|TRBV6-2/TRBV6-3
CASSWDPTAGGPTTDTQYF
TGTGCCAGCAGTTGGGACCCAACAGCGGGAGGGCCTACGACAGATACGCAGTATTTT
>many|-|TRBJ1-1|TRBV7-9
CASSLSGGTGGTEAFF
TGTGCCAGCAGCTTGAGTGGGGGCACAGGTGGGACTGAAGCTTTCTTT
>-|-|TRBJ1-1|TRBV5-6
CASSPTGGEITEAFF
TGTGCCAGCAGCCCAACAGGAGGAGAGATCACTGAAGCTTTCTTT
>few|TRBD2|TRBJ2-3|TRBV6-5
CASSYSSSGRVNTQYF
TGTGCCAGCAGTTACTCGTCTAGCGGGAGGGTTAATACGCAGTATTTT
>many|TRBD2|TRBJ2-7|TRBV12-3/TRBV12-4
CASRGLAGVGEQYF
TGTGCCAGCAGAGGACTAGCGGGAGTGGGGGAGCAGTACTTC
>few|-|TRBJ2-7|TRBV7-9
CASSLDSTYEQYF
TGTGCCAGCAGCTTGGACAGTACCTACGAGCAGTACTTC
>-|-|TRBJ2-1|TRBV4-2
CASSQDLTNEQFF
TGTGCCAGCAGCCAAGATCTTACTAATGAGCAGTTCTTC
>few|TRBD2|TRBJ2-1|TRBV7-9
CASSSPKTSDNEQFF
TGTGCCAGCAGCTCCCCGAAGACTAGCGACAATGAGCAGTTCTTC
>many|-|TRBJ2-5|TRBV7-8
CASSLYEFETQYF
TGTGCCAGCAGCTTATATGAGTTTGAGACCCAGTACTTC
>many|TRBD2|TRBJ2-1|TRBV7-6
CADYRAPSGSEQFF
TGTGCAGACTATCGGGCCCCTAGCGGGAGTGAGCAGTTCTTC
>many|-|TRBJ1-5|TRBV7-2
CASSLEALYKHNQPQHF
TGTGCCAGCAGCTTAGAGGCCTTGTACAAACACAATCAGCCCCAGCATTTT
>-|-|TRBJ1-1|TRBV12-3/TRBV12-4
CASSSPSLGYTEAFF
TGTGCCAGCAGTTCACCATCCCTGGGGTACACTGAAGCTTTCTTT
>once|TRBD1|TRBJ1-1|TRBV20-1
CSARDSRQGITEAFF
TGCAGTGCTAGAGATTCTAGACAGGGGATCACTGAAGCTTTCTTT
>few|TRBD2|TRBJ2-7|TRBV6-5
CASSRRTSGRSEQYF
TGTGCCAGCAGTCGACGGACTAGCGGGAGAAGCGAGCAGTACTTC
>many|-|TRBJ1-2|TRBV11-2
CASSFGPQTANYGYTF
TGTGCCAGCAGCTTCGGCCCCCAAACTGCTAACTATGGCTACACCTTC
>many|-|TRBJ1-1|TRBV7-6
CASSPTYNTEAFF
TGTGCCAGCTCCCCTACTTACAACACTGAAGCTTTCTTT
>-|TRBD1|TRBJ1-3|TRBV7-2
CASSWTGRRSGNTIYF
TGTGCCAGCAGCTGGACAGGGCGCCGATCTGGAAACACCATATATTTT
>many|TRBD2|TRBJ2-5|TRBV13
CASRLAGEETQYF
TGTGCCAGTCGACTAGCGGGAGAAGAGACCCAGTACTTC
>many|-|TRBJ1-1|TRBV19
CASSGGHANTEAFF
TGTGCCAGTAGTGGGGGACACGCGAACACTGAAGCTTTCTTT
>many|-|TRBJ1-1|TRBV7-2
CASSLEGGPDTEAFF
TGTGCCAGCAGCCTCGAGGGGGGGCCGGACACTGAAGCTTTCTTT
>few|-|TRBJ1-1|TRBV29-1
CSVRASNTEAFF
TGCAGCGTCCGGGCATCGAACACTGAAGCTTTCTTT
>many|TRBD1|TRBJ1-3|TRBV7-2
CASSIMGTGGNTIYF
TGTGCCAGCAGCATTATGGGGACAGGGGGAAACACCATATATTTT
>-|TRBD1|TRBJ1-2|TRBV20-1
CSATQGDGYGYTF
TGCAGTGCTACACAGGGGGATGGCTATGGCTACACCTTC
>few|TRBD2|TRBJ2-3|TRBV7-2
CASSLTGLAGFGDTQYF
TGTGCCAGCAGCTTAACGGGACTAGCGGGATTCGGGGATACGCAGTATTTT
>-|-|TRBJ2-1|TRBV5-4
CASRFGLEADYNEQFF
TGTGCCAGCAGGTTTGGCCTGGAGGCCGACTACAATGAGCAGTTCTTC
>few|TRBD2|TRBJ2-5|TRBV9
CASSVGTSYQETQYF
TGTGCCAGCAGCGTAGGGACTAGCTACCAAGAGACCCAGTACTTC
>-|TRBD1|TRBJ2-5|TRBV12-3/TRBV12-4
CASSRRDRGETQYF
TGTGCCAGCAGCCGCCGGGACAGGGGGGAGACCCAGTACTTC
>many|-|TRBJ1-5|TRBV12-3/TRBV12-4
CASSFFFFGRQGPYQPQHF
TGTGCCAGCAGTTTCTTCTTCTTTGGGAGGCAGGGCCCTTATCAGCCCCAGCATTTT
>few|TRBD1|TRBJ1-4|TRBV27
CASSGQDNEKLFF
TGTGCCAGCAGCGGACAGGATAATGAAAAACTGTTTTTT
>few|TRBD2|TRBJ2-5|TRBV7-6
CASSYWTSGSRETQYF
TGTGCCAGCAGCTATTGGACTAGCGGGAGTAGAGAGACCCAGTACTTC
>-|-|TRBJ2-1|TRBV20-1
CSARSPNEQFF
TGCAGTGCTAGAAGTCCCAATGAGCAGTTCTTC
>few|-|TRBJ2-1|TRBV10-3
CAISGGYNEQFF
TGTGCCATCAGTGGAGGATACAATGAGCAGTTCTTC
>few|TRBD1|TRBJ1-1|TRBV10-3
CAIRQPQGGNTEAFF
TGTGCCATCAGGCAACCTCAGGGGGGAAACACTGAAGCTTTCTTT
>few|-|TRBJ2-2|TRBV7-2
CASSLEGVMNTGELFF
TGTGCCAGCAGCTTAGAGGGGGTCATGAACACCGGGGAGCTGTTTTTT
>-|-|TRBJ1-5|TRBV12-5
CASGLQGTNQPQHF
TGTGCTAGTGGTTTACAGGGAACTAATCAGCCCCAGCATTTT
>-|-|TRBJ2-3|TRBV11-2
CASSNQGGPDTQYF
TGTGCCAGCAGCAACCAGGGTGGTCCAGATACGCAGTATTTT
>-|-|TRBJ2-3|TRBV7-8
CASSLPRRVVGHRTSTDTQYF
TGTGCCAGCAGCTTACCCCGTCGGGTAGTAGGGCACCGCACTAGCACAGATACGCAGTATTTT
>few|TRBD1|TRBJ2-5|TRBV28
CASSPGTGGMETQYF
TGTGCCAGCAGTCCCGGGACAGGGGGAATGGAGACCCAGTACTTC
>-|-|TRBJ2-5|TRBV6-2/TRBV6-3
CASRMERLQETQYF
TGTGCCAGCAGGATGGAAAGGCTCCAAGAGACCCAGTACTTC
>few|-|TRBJ1-5|TRBV19
CASSMGGQYSNQPQHF
TGTGCCAGTAGTATGGGAGGACAGTATAGCAATCAGCCCCAGCATTTT
>many|-|TRBJ2-1|TRBV24-1
CATSDLAESYNEQFF
TGTGCCACCAGTGACTTAGCGGAGTCCTACAATGAGCAGTTCTTC